This T cell receptor (beta chain) was captured in a study of human T cells and chemical hapten exposure. Study details: Each week of the roughly 22-week study, patients had diphenylcyclopropenone applied to the scalp.

Time point in this sample: pre-sensitization, week 0. This sample's treatment: therapeutic diphenylcyclopropenone sensitization with weekly scalp DPC. Each donor was an alopecia patient between 18 and 70 years of age who qualified for DPC. The CDR3 extends over 14 amino acids. V lost 5 bases to trimming and J lost 2 bases; unmatched junction nucleotides: 5. CDR1 MDHEN and CDR2 SYDVKM come from the germline V gene. MiXCR was run by TCRdb on the RACE reads, yielding one entry per CDR3 protein. The sample yields more than 80,000 distinct CDR3 sequences, roughly an eighth seen once. The chain combines TRBV28 with TRBJ1-1; 7 bases are a match to TRBD1. This clonotype was sampled from a woman aged 45-60 years with alopecia areata. Some clones in this sample may be carry-over from other donors' samples. The source material was whole blood, sampled in connection with sensitization to the hapten diphenylcyclopropenone (DPC). CDR3 region: CASSTGTENTEAFF. The CDR3 coding sequence is TGTGCCAGCAGTACCGGGACAGAAAACACTGAAGCTTTCTTT.